The clone carrying this T cell receptor beta chain was observed a few times. Its target is not known. This record belongs to a study of T cells in narcolepsy. Findings of the study overall: Autoreactive clonotypes reportedly recurred in blood of same and different patients, not controls.

TCRdb's copy holds only in-frame clones and misses some; the assay was immunoSEQ multiplex PCR. This sample has 1,700 or so clones, with roughly 25% found just once. Trimming pared 10 bases from V and 4 bases from J, leaving 20 bases between. The CDR3 is 15 residues long. CDR1 and CDR2 from the germline V gene are MNHNS and SASEGT. The TCR originated in a human donor with narcolepsy. The chain has TRBV6-1 and TRBJ1-3, with D hard to call. Sequences were obtained from cultured CD4+ T cells from cerebrospinal fluid. The CDR3 here is CAISPDGDNGNTIYF. CDR3 nucleotide sequence: TGTGCCATCAGCCCGGACGGAGACAACGGAAACACCATATATTTT.